This TCR beta chain was recorded in a study of persistence of HIV-infected CD4 T cells. The immunoSEQ assay was version 4, run in survey mode. Clones were read by immunoSEQ multiplex PCR, and TCRdb kept only the in-frame ones, dropping some. The sample gives under 35,000 clones, approximately 66% of which show up once; roughly 1.5% is in the top ten. Overlapping HIV-1 Gag 15-mer peptides at 0.8 to 1 ug per peptide per mL were used. Sorting selected CD4+ T cells upregulating both CD40 ligand and CD69. Donors were HIV-1-infected adults who began suppressive ART during chronic infection. General study results and limits: Degenerate expanded CDR3beta sequences were enriched among CMV- and Gag-responding cells.

A word on this clone: What it binds is unknown.

The length of the CDR3 is 14 residues. The germline CDR1 and CDR2 sequences are MNHNS and SASEGT. The ends were cut back, 0 bases at V and 8 bases at J, with 13 bases in the middle. This sequence was found in an adult man with HIV who was CMV-seropositive. Specimen: CD4+ T cells sorted from PBMCs after approximately 19-hour stimulation, collected from a patient who received antiretroviral therapy. The rearrangement links TRBV6-1 to TRBJ1-2; possible D gene TRBD1, 5 bases. The CDR3 bases are TGTGCCAGCAGTGAAGCCGGCGGGGCTAGAGGCTACACCTTC. The encoded protein is CASSEAGGARGYTF.